The following is a T cell receptor beta chain sequence with its context. What this receptor recognizes is not known. Base-call qualities are not available, and no considerably larger clone is one nucleotide away. In the prospective study, participants were about 18 to 95 years old, resided in around 25 geographic areas of the United States, and were enrolled through a virtual design. In the prospective study, cohorts were assigned on the basis of participant-reported clinical history obtained from a screening survey and a study questionnaire. ImmuneRACE Cohort 3 recovered participants were defined by two consecutive negative NP/OP PCR tests, healthcare professional clearance, or symptom resolution. Each participant in the prospective study had whole blood, serum and a nasopharyngeal or oropharyngeal swab collected by mobile phlebotomists. Additional blood draws and questionnaires over an approximately 2-month period could optionally be provided by prospective study participants. Before DNA extraction, blood samples from the prospective study were shipped at room temperature or frozen.

This sample was included in a study of blood T cell repertoires in COVID-19 (dated by TCRdb to about 2020). A note on the overall study: Samples from collaborators originated in the United States, Italy and Spain and spanned both the acute and convalescent phases of COVID-19. The material from the prospective study consisted of cDNA or gDNA derived from T cells, B-cell-depleted T cells, or PBMCs. Deeply sampled blood TCRbeta repertoires from subjects exposed to, actively infected with, or recovered from COVID-19 were included in the dataset. A freely available public database, intended as a resource for researchers studying the immune response to SARS-CoV-2, is where the repertoires were released. Samples were obtained from the ongoing ImmuneRACE study (first 160 participants) and from approximately 1,200 subjects provided by 6 global collaborators. The sample metadata nearly always contained a de-identified subject ID, COVID-19 status, age in years and sex. Where available, HLA class I and class II types were taken from metadata supplied by the sample provider and were not determined by assay-based typing. Overall results and qualifications from the work: The amount of clinical and demographic metadata varied by source and participant and was provided uncurated.

TCRbeta CDR3 regions were amplified from genomic DNA by means of the immunoSEQ Assay, a bias-controlled multiplex PCR. In the authors' own workflow: Within the assay, amplification of reference gene primers was used to estimate how many nucleated cells each sample contained. To quantify the absolute abundance of each unique TCRbeta CDR3 rearrangement, sequence reads were collapsed and filtered. For each sample, productive Simpson clonality was calculated by taking the square root of Simpson's diversity index across productive rearrangements. TCRdb's version of the immuneACCESS table is confined to in-frame rearrangements and falls short of the full clone set. An unresolved V gene accounts for under half of the shortfall where checked; the remainder is of unknown origin. V, J and clone size were drawn from that table, and D and trimming were deduced from the DNA. For this sample there are about 190,000 clones; about four fifths appear just once. In total, the top ten clones hold about 3.5% of the sample.

The origin of this receptor is a woman aged 25 to 45 who had recovered from COVID-19. Sequencing was carried out using PBMCs or T cells enriched from blood (not recorded which).

The DNA sequence is TGCGCCAGCAGCTTGGGCCAGATATCTGGAAACACCATATATTTT. This is translated as CASSLGQISGNTIYF. The chain was built from TRBV5-1 and TRBJ1-3; confidence is insufficient to name the D gene. According to the germline V gene, CDR1 reads SGHRS and CDR2 reads YFSETQ. Deletion took 0 bases off V and 1 base off J, with a span of 8 bases between the germline ends. The CDR3 numbers 15 residues from cysteine through phenylalanine. The retained sequence is limited to the CDR3, 45 bases, with the frame set at the first base. With the portions outside the CDR3 filled from the reference TRBV5-1 and TRBJ1-3 genes, the complete variable region becomes KAGVTQTPRYLIKTRGQQVTLSCSPISGHRSVSWYQQTPGQGLQFLFEYFSETQRNKGNFPGRFSGRQFSNSRSEMNVSTLELGDSALYLCASSLGQISGNTIYFGEGSWLTVV.